This TCR beta chain was recovered during a study of blood T cell repertoires in COVID-19. This CDR3 spans 13 amino acids. V shed 5 bases and J 4 bases; nucleotides not matched to a gene: 3. Measured with immunoSEQ multiplex PCR; TCRdb has only the in-frame clones, and not every one. Here the sample spans about 200,000 clones, roughly 80% being singletons. This receptor was obtained from an elderly woman with acute or convalescent COVID-19. The gene calls are TRBV12-3 or TRBV12-4 and TRBJ2-5; 8 nucleotides agree with TRBD1. What was sequenced was peripheral blood. Here the CDR3 reads CASSRTGRETQYF. The CDR3 DNA is TGTGCCAGCAGTCGGACAGGGCGAGAGACCCAGTACTTC.